Below are 5 T cell receptor beta chains sequenced from a single sample in a study of cytomegalovirus exposure and HLA in healthy donors. In the PCR, 60 Vbeta and 13 Jbeta primers were used. Sequencing was performed with immunoSEQ multiplex PCR; in TCRdb, only in-frame clones are kept and a portion is missing. Its table records around 77,000 clones. What was sequenced was PBMCs. These receptors were taken from a man in his fifties in good health and CMV-seropositive.

V and J are TRBV2 and TRBJ2-2, with 8 bases fitting TRBD1. The CDR3 covers 17 residues. The V gene's germline CDR1 is SNHLY and CDR2 FYNNEI. V trimming: 3 bases; J trimming: 1 base; junction bases outside the gene matches: 7. The chain's CDR3 is CASSDPRTGKNTGELFF. CDR3 bases: TGTGCCAGCAGTGACCCTCGGACAGGGAAGAACACCGGGGAGCTGTTTTTT. Full variable domain (missing parts from reference TRBV2 and TRBJ2-2): EPEVTQTPSHQVTQMGQEVILRCVPISNHLYFYWYRQILGQKVEFLVSFYNNEISEKSEIFDDQFSVERPDGSNFTLKIRSTKLEDSAMYFCASSDPRTGKNTGELFFGEGSRLTVL.

The V and J genes are TRBV4-1 and TRBJ2-1; 11 bases fit TRBD1. Germline CDR1 is MGHRA and CDR2 is YSYEKL. CDR3 size: 17 residues. The V segment lost 5 bases and the J segment 5 bases; nucleotides outside the gene matches: 11. The DNA for the CDR3 is TGCGCCAGCAGCTTTGGTAAGGGGACAGGGGGTGACAATGAGCAGTTCTTC. Translating gives CASSFGKGTGGDNEQFF.

This chain uses TRBV7-9 with TRBJ2-7; a weak D match, TRBD1 (6 bases). The germline V and J ends were trimmed by 3 bases and 4 bases, with 7 bases remaining between them. CDR3 size: 12 residues. The germline V gene has CDR1 SEHNR and CDR2 FQNEAQ (reference sequence). This CDR3 reads CASSLGAYEQYF. In nucleotides, the CDR3 is TGTGCCAGCAGCTTGGGGGCGTACGAGCAGTACTTC.

The rearrangement uses TRBV5-6 and TRBJ1-5, with 9 bases lining up with TRBD1. CDR3 size: 14 residues. J gave up 5 bases and V 4 bases, and 4 bases lay outside the gene matches. Germline CDR1 SGHDT, CDR2 YYEEEE. DNA for the CDR3: TGTGCCAGCAGCATTACAGGGGGCCATCAGCCCCAGCATTTT. Translated, it gives CASSITGGHQPQHF.

The V gene is TRBV28, the J gene TRBJ1-2; a possible D gene is TRBD1 (6 bases). From germline, CDR1 is MDHEN and CDR2 SYDVKM. The CDR3 consists of 16 residues. Trimming removed 3 bases from V and 0 bases from J, with 14 bases in between. This chain's CDR3 is CASSFTSRTANYGYTF. The CDR3 coding sequence is TGTGCCAGCAGTTTTACCTCCAGGACAGCTAACTATGGCTACACCTTC.